This T cell receptor beta chain was sequenced for a study of blood T cell repertoires in COVID-19. Study as a whole: Acute and convalescent COVID-19 specimens originated in the United States, Italy and Spain.

Clones were sequenced by immunoSEQ multiplex PCR, and TCRdb holds only the in-frame ones, with some missing. In the table there are some 350,000 clones, roughly 86% of which are singletons. The CDR3 contains 14 residues. The germline V gene has CDR1 MNHEY and CDR2 SVGAGI. V was shortened by 4 bases and J by 1 base, with 10 bases between the two germline ends. The chain uses TRBV6-5 and TRBJ1-1, with no clear D. This clonotype was sampled from a human donor in a cohort sampled during active COVID-19. Sequencing was done on a sample of peripheral blood. CDR3 amino acids: CASSSQPGNTEAFF. The CDR3 nucleotides read TGTGCCAGCAGTTCTCAACCGGGGAACACTGAAGCTTTCTTT.